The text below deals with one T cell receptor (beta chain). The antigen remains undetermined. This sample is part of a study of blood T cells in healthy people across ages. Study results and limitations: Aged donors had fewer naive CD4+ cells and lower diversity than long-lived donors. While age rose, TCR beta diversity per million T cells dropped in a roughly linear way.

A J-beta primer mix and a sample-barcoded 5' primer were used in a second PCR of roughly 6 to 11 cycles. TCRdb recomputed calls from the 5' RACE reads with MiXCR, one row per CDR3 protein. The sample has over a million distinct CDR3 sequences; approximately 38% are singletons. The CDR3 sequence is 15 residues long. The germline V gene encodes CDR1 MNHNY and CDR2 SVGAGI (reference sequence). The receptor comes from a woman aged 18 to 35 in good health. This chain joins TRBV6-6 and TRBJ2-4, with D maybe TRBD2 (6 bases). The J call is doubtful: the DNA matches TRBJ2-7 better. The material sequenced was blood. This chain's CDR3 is CASSPRDSGTYEQYF. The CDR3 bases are TGTGCCAGCAGCCCCCGGGATAGCGGCACCTACGAGCAGTACTTC.